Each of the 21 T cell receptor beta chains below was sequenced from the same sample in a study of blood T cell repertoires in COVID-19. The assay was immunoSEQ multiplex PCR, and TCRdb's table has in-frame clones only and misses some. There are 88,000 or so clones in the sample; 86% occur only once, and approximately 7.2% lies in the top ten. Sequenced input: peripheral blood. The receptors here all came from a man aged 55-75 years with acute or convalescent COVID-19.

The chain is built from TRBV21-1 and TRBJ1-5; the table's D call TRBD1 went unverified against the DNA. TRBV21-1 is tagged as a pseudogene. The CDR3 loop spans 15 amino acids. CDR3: CASSKTGNANQPQHF. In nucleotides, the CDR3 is TGTGCCAGCAGCAAAACAGGGAATGCCAATCAGCCCCAGCATTTT.

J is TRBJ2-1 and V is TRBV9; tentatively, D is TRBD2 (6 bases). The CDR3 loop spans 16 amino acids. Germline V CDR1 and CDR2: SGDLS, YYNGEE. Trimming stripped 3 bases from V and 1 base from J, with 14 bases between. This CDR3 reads CASSARGTGSYNEQFF. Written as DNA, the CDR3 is TGTGCCAGCAGCGCGAGAGGGACTGGATCCTACAATGAGCAGTTCTTC. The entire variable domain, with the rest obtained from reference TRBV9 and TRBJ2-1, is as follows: DSGVTQTPKHLITATGQRVTLRCSPRSGDLSVYWYQQSLDQGLQFLIQYYNGEERAKGNILERFSAQQFPDLHSELNLSSLELGDSALYFCASSARGTGSYNEQFFGPGTRLTVL.

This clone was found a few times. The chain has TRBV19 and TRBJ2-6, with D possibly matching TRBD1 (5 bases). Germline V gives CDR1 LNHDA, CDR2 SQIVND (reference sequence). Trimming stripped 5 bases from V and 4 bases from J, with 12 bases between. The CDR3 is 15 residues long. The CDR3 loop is CASSRDSTGANVLTF. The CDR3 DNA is TGTGCCAGTAGTCGCGACAGTACCGGGGCCAACGTCCTGACTTTC.

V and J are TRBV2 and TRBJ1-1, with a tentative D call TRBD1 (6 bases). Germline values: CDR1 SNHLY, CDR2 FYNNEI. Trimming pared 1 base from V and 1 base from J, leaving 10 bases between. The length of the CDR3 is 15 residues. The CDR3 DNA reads TGTGCCAGCAGTGAAGAGGGGACACCGAACACTGAAGCTTTCTTT. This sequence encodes CASSEEGTPNTEAFF. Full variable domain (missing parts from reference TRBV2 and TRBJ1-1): EPEVTQTPSHQVTQMGQEVILRCVPISNHLYFYWYRQILGQKVEFLVSFYNNEISEKSEIFDDQFSVERPDGSNFTLKIRSTKLEDSAMYFCASSEEGTPNTEAFFGQGTRLTVV.

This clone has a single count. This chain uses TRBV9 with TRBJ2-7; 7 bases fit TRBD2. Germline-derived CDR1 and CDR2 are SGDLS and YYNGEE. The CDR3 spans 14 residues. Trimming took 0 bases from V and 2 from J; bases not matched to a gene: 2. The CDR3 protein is CASSVAAGAYEQYF. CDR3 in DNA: TGTGCCAGCAGCGTAGCCGCGGGGGCCTACGAGCAGTACTTC. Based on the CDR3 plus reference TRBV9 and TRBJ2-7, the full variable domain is DSGVTQTPKHLITATGQRVTLRCSPRSGDLSVYWYQQSLDQGLQFLIQYYNGEERAKGNILERFSAQQFPDLHSELNLSSLELGDSALYFCASSVAAGAYEQYFGPGTRLTVT.

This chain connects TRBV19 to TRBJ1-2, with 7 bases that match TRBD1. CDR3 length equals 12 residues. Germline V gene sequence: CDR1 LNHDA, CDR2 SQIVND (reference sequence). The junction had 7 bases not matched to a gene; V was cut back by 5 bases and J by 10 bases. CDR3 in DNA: TGTGCCAGTAGTGCCGGGACAGCCTACTACACCTTC. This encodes CASSAGTAYYTF.

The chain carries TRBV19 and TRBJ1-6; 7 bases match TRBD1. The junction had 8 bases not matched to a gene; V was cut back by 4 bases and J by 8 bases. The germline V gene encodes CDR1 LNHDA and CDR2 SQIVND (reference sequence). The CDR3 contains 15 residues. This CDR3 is CASSTSPGQHSPLHF. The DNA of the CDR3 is TGTGCCAGTAGTACATCCCCGGGACAGCATTCACCCCTCCACTTT.

The CDR3 loop reads CASSLRVQGGNTEAFF. DNA of the CDR3: TGCGCCAGCAGCTTGCGTGTTCAGGGCGGGAACACTGAAGCTTTCTTT. This chain joins TRBV5-1 and TRBJ1-1, with D possibly TRBD1 on 5 matching bases. Trimming pared 1 base from V and 1 base from J, leaving 14 bases between. There are 16 residues in the CDR3. Per germline, CDR1 SGHRS and CDR2 YFSETQ.

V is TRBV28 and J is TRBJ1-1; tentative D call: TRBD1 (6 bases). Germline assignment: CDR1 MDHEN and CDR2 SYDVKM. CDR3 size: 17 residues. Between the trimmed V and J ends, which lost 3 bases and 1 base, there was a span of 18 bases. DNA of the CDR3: TGTGCCAGCAGTTTGTCGAGGGGAGGGGGGCGGAACACTGAAGCTTTCTTT. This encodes CASSLSRGGGRNTEAFF.

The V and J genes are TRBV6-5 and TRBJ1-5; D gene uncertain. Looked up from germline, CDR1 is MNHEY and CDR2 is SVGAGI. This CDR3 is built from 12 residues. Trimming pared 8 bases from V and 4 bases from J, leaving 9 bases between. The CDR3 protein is CASWEGNQPQHF. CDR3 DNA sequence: TGTGCCAGCTGGGAGGGTAATCAGCCCCAGCATTTT.

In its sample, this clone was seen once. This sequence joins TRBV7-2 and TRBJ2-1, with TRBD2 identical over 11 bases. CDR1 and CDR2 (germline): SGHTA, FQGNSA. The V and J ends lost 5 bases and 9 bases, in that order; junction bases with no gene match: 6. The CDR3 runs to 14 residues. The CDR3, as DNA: TGTGCCAGCAGCCTTCTAGCGGGAGGCGGTGAGCAGTTCTTC. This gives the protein CASSLLAGGGEQFF.

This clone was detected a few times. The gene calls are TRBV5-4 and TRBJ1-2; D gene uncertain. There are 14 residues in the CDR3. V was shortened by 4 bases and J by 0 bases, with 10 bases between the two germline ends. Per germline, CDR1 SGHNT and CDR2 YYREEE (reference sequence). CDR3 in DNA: TGTGCCAGCAGCCTGGACGGAGCTAACTATGGCTACACCTTC. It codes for CASSLDGANYGYTF.

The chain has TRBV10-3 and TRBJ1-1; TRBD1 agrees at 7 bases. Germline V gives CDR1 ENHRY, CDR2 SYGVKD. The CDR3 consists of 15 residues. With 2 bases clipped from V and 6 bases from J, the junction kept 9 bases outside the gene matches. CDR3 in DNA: TGTGCCATCAGTGAGACCAGAACCGGGACAGCTGAAGCTTTCTTT. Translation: CAISETRTGTAEAFF.

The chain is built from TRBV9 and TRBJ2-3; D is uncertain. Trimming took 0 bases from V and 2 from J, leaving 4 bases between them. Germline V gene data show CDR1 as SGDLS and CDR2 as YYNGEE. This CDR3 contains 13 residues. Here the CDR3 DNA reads TGTGCCAGCAGCGTAGCTGTCACAGATACGCAGTATTTT. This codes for CASSVAVTDTQYF.

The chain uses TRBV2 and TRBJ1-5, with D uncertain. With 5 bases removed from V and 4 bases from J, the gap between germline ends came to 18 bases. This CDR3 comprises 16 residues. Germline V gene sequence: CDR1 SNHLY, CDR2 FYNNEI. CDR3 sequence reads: CASSKKEGGRNQPQHF. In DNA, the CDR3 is TGTGCCAGCAGTAAAAAGGAGGGAGGAAGAAATCAGCCCCAGCATTTT.

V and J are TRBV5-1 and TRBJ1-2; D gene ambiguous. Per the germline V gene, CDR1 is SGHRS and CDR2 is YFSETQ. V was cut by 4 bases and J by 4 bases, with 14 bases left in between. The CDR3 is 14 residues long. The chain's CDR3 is CASSTSNPRYGYTF. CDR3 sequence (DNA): TGCGCCAGCAGCACCTCGAACCCGCGCTATGGCTACACCTTC.

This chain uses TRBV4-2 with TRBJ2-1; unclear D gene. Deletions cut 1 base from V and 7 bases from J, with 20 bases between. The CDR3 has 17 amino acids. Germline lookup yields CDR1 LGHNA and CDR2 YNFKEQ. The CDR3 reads CASSQVRGTGVRNEQFF. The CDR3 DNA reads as TGTGCCAGCAGCCAAGTCCGTGGTACTGGAGTTAGAAATGAGCAGTTCTTC.

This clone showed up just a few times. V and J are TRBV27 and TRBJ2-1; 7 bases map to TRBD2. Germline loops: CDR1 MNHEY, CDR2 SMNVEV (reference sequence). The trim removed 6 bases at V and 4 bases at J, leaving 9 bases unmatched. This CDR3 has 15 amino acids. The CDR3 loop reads CASSLGAGFYNEQFF. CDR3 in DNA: TGTGCCAGCAGCCTCGGAGCGGGATTTTACAATGAGCAGTTCTTC.

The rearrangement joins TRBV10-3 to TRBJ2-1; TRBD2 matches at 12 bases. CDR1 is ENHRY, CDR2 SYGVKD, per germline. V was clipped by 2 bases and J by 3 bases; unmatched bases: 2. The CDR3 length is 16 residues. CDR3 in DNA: TGTGCCATCAGTGAGACTAGCGGGGGGTTCTACAATGAGCAGTTCTTC. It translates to CAISETSGGFYNEQFF.

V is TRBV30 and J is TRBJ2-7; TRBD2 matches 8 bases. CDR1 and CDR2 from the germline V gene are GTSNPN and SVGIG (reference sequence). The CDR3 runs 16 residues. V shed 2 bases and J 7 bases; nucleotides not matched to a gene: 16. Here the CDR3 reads CAWSMGGTGGAREQYF. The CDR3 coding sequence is TGTGCCTGGAGTATGGGGGGAACGGGAGGGGCGCGGGAGCAGTACTTC.

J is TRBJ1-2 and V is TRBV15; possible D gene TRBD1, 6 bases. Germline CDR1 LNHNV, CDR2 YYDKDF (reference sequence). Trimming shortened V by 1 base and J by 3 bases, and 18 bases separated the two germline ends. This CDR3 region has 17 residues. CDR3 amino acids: CATSRVASRGADYGYTF. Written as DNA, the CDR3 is TGTGCCACCAGCAGAGTAGCCTCCAGGGGCGCGGACTATGGCTACACCTTC.